This is a list of T cell receptor beta chains from one sample in a study of cytomegalovirus exposure and HLA in healthy donors. Sequenced by immunoSEQ multiplex PCR; TCRdb stores in-frame clones only, minus some. Among roughly 190,000 clones listed, 81% were seen once. Sample: PBMCs. Receptors originate from a man aged 35 to 55 in good health and CMV-seropositive. The CDR3 runs from the conserved cysteine through the conserved F or W. D genes are given only for firm matches. Size is omitted from some rows. Given values are once, few, many or a class for expanded clones.

J gene | clone size | V gene | D gene | CDR3 DNA | CDR3 protein
TRBJ2-7 | NA | TRBV19 | TRBD1 | TGTGCCAGTAGTGCTGGGACAGGGGGCAACGAGCAGTACTTC | CASSAGTGGNEQYF
TRBJ2-2 | NA | TRBV5-1 | NA | TGCGCCAGCAGCTTGGGGCAGGGGCACACCGGGGAGCTGTTTTTT | CASSLGQGHTGELFF
TRBJ2-3 | NA | TRBV5-1 | TRBD2 | TGCGCCAGCTCCCGGGAGGGAGATACGCAGTATTTT | CASSREGDTQYF
TRBJ2-7 | NA | TRBV7-8 | TRBD2 | TGTGCCAGCAGCGCGCGGCGGGAGGGAAGGAACGAGCAGTACTTC | CASSARREGRNEQYF
TRBJ2-7 | NA | TRBV7-2 | TRBD2 | TGTGCCAGCAGCTTACCGGGACTAGCGGGAGGGTACTACGAGCAGTACTTC | CASSLPGLAGGYYEQYF
TRBJ1-4 | few | TRBV9 | NA | TGTGCCAGCAGCGGACAGTCTTCAACTAATGAAAAACTGTTTTTT | CASSGQSSTNEKLFF
TRBJ2-1 | NA | TRBV6-5 | TRBD1 | TGTGCCGGCAGAGGACAGGGGTCCTACAATGAGCAGTTCTTC | CAGRGQGSYNEQFF
TRBJ1-1 | few | TRBV18 | NA | TGTGCCAGCTCCCCCAGTTTCGTGACTGAAGCTTTCTTT | CASSPSFVTEAFF
TRBJ2-3 | few | TRBV19 | NA | TGTGCCACCGCCCGGGGGGCGAGCACAGATACGCAGTATTTT | CATARGASTDTQYF
TRBJ1-3 | many | TRBV28 | NA | TGTGCCAGCAGTCTTGATTTCCAGGGCTCTGGAAACACCATATATTTT | CASSLDFQGSGNTIYF
TRBJ2-2 | NA | TRBV10-1 | NA | TGCGCCAGCAGTAACCCCGCGGGGTTGTGGAACACCGGGGAGCTGTTTTTT | CASSNPAGLWNTGELFF
TRBJ2-4 | NA | TRBV7-9 | TRBD1 | TGTGCCAGCAGCTCAACCGATACAGGGGGGAACATTCAGTACTTC | CASSSTDTGGNIQYF
TRBJ2-3 | few | TRBV12-5 | TRBD2 | TGTGCTAGTGGTTTGATGGTGGCGGGGGGGCCGAGGGCGCAGTATTTT | CASGLMVAGGPRAQYF
TRBJ2-6 | NA | TRBV18 | TRBD1 | TGTGCCAGCTCACCACCGAAAGGACAGGGAGGACCTGGGGCCAACGTCCTGACTTTC | CASSPPKGQGGPGANVLTF
TRBJ2-7 | NA | TRBV10-1 | NA | TGCGCCAGCAGTGCGGACTATCCCTACGAGCAGTACTTC | CASSADYPYEQYF
TRBJ1-1 | NA | TRBV7-9 | NA | TGTTCCAGCAGCTTAGGTCAGGGAAGCGCTTTCTTT | CSSSLGQGSAFF
TRBJ1-2 | NA | TRBV5-1 | NA | TGTGCCAGCAGCTTGGCGGGTCAGCTGACTAACTATGGCTACACCTTC | CASSLAGQLTNYGYTF
TRBJ2-5 | NA | TRBV5-1 | NA | TGCGCCAGCAGCGGGGGGGCGCGGTCAGGGGCTAGTGAGACCCAGTACTTC | CASSGGARSGASETQYF
TRBJ1-5 | NA | TRBV6-1 | TRBD1 | TGTGCCAGCAGTGAAGGGACAGGGAAGGGGCCCCAGCATTTT | CASSEGTGKGPQHF
TRBJ2-2 | NA | TRBV6-1 | NA | TGTGCCAGCAAGAGAGGGCACGGGGAGCTGTTTTTT | CASKRGHGELFF
TRBJ1-1 | NA | TRBV7-2 | NA | TGTGCCAGCAGCCCCACGGGAGGGAGGGACACTGAAGCTTTCTTT | CASSPTGGRDTEAFF
TRBJ1-4 | NA | TRBV13 | NA | TGTGCCAGCAAGGAAAGCGGGGGTAATGAAAAACTGTTTTTT | CASKESGGNEKLFF
TRBJ2-1 | NA | TRBV5-1 | NA | TGCGCCAGCAGCCAGGCCCCAAATCAGGGACTGTATGAGCAGTTCTTC | CASSQAPNQGLYEQFF
TRBJ1-2 | NA | TRBV19 | TRBD1 | TGTGCCAGTACCTCAGGGGCAGGGGGCAACTATGGCTACACCTTC | CASTSGAGGNYGYTF
TRBJ2-2 | NA | TRBV7-8 | TRBD2 | TGTGCCAGCAGCCCCATGACTAGCGGGGGGACCACCGGGGAGCTGTTTTTT | CASSPMTSGGTTGELFF
TRBJ2-1 | NA | TRBV27 | TRBD2 | TGTGCCAGCAGTTCCCAGCCGGGACTAGCGGAAATCAATGAGCAGTTCTTC | CASSSQPGLAEINEQFF
TRBJ1-2 | NA | TRBV29-1 | NA | TGCAGCGTTGAGAGCAGGAACTATGGCTACACCTTC | CSVESRNYGYTF
TRBJ2-1 | NA | TRBV5-4 | NA | TGTTCCAGCAGCATAGGAGACTTGAGCTCCTACAATGAGCAGTTCTTC | CSSSIGDLSSYNEQFF
TRBJ2-3 | once | TRBV4-1 | NA | TGCGCCAGCAGCCAAGACTCAGTCACAGATACGCAGTATTTT | CASSQDSVTDTQYF
TRBJ2-5 | NA | TRBV4-1 | NA | TGCGCCAGCAGCCAAGGAAAGGGGTACCAAGAGACCCAGTACTTC | CASSQGKGYQETQYF
TRBJ2-7 | NA | TRBV15 | TRBD1 | TGTGCCACCAGCAGAGAGGCATGGGACAGCCTAACCTACGAGCAGTACTTC | CATSREAWDSLTYEQYF
TRBJ1-6 | NA | TRBV2 | TRBD1 | TGTGCCAGCAGTGAAAGTTTGACAGGGTATTCACCCCTCCACTTT | CASSESLTGYSPLHF
TRBJ2-1 | NA | TRBV10-3 | TRBD1 | TGTGCCATCAGGCGGGACAGGGGGGACCTGTTCTTC | CAIRRDRGDLFF
TRBJ2-7 | NA | TRBV11-2 | NA | TGTGCCAGCAGCTTACGTGAGCAGTACTTC | CASSLREQYF
TRBJ2-7 | NA | TRBV5-1 | NA | TGCGCCAGCAGCTTGAAAAGCGGCGACTACGAGCAGTACTTC | CASSLKSGDYEQYF
TRBJ2-1 | NA | TRBV19 | NA | TGTGCCAGTAGTATTTTGGGGGCAATCAATGAGCAGTTCTTC | CASSILGAINEQFF
TRBJ2-7 | NA | TRBV27 | TRBD2 | TGTGCCAGCAGTGGCCTGGGACTAGCGGCCTACGAGCAGTACTTC | CASSGLGLAAYEQYF
TRBJ2-7 | NA | TRBV12-5 | NA | TGTGCTAGTGGTCCATACAGGGCCCCCTACGAGCAGTACTTC | CASGPYRAPYEQYF
TRBJ2-7 | NA | TRBV7-9 | TRBD2 | TGTTCCAGCAGCTTAGCCGGGACTAGCGGGACCAACCTCTACGAGCAGTACTTC | CSSSLAGTSGTNLYEQYF
TRBJ2-7 | NA | TRBV10-3 | NA | TGTGCCATCAGTGAGGGACAGTTTGGGTTCGGGCAGTACTTC | CAISEGQFGFGQYF
TRBJ1-2 | NA | TRBV2 | TRBD1 | TGTGCCAGCAGACCGGGACAGGGAATTTTGAACTATGGCTACACCTTC | CASRPGQGILNYGYTF
TRBJ1-1 | NA | TRBV10-3 | NA | TGTGCCATCAGTGAGTCCCTGGGGAGCACTGAAGCTTTCTTT | CAISESLGSTEAFF
TRBJ2-7 | NA | TRBV13 | NA | TGTGCCAGCAGTTCTCATGCCCGGGGAGGCTACGAGCAGTACTTC | CASSSHARGGYEQYF
TRBJ2-1 | few | TRBV7-3 | NA | TGTGCCAGCAGCTTAACGGAGGTTTCCTACAATGAGCAGTTCTTC | CASSLTEVSYNEQFF
TRBJ2-3 | NA | TRBV10-2 | NA | TGCGCCAGCAGTGAGCCATACATCACAGATACGCAGTATTTT | CASSEPYITDTQYF
TRBJ2-7 | NA | TRBV5-4 | NA | TGTGCCAGCAGCTTGGAACAGATCTCCTACGAGCAGTACTTC | CASSLEQISYEQYF
TRBJ2-7 | NA | TRBV7-8 | TRBD1 | TGTGCCAGCAGCTCGGGGGGGACAGGGGGCTTCGAGCAGTACTTC | CASSSGGTGGFEQYF
TRBJ2-5 | once | TRBV6-5 | TRBD2 | TGTGCCAGCAGTTCGGGACTAGCGGGGGGGCCGGAGACCCAGTACTTC | CASSSGLAGGPETQYF
TRBJ2-1 | NA | TRBV21-1 | NA | TGTGCCAGCAGCAAAGTTGGACTAGCGGATTACAATGAGCAGTTCTTC | CASSKVGLADYNEQFF
TRBJ2-1 | NA | TRBV10-3 | NA | TGTGCCGCGCAAGGGGGGGCCCTCAATCCATACAATGAGCAGTTCTTC | CAAQGGALNPYNEQFF
TRBJ2-7 | few | TRBV5-1 | TRBD2 | TGCGCCAGCAGACCCGGGACTAGCGGGAGCGACGAGCAGTACTTC | CASRPGTSGSDEQYF
TRBJ1-1 | once | TRBV5-5 | TRBD1 | TGTGCCAGCAGCGTAAGGACAGGGAACACTGAAGCTTTCTTT | CASSVRTGNTEAFF
TRBJ2-7 | few | TRBV30 | TRBD1 | TGTGCCTGGAGTGCTTCCCAACAGGGGGACCCCTACGAGCAGTACTTC | CAWSASQQGDPYEQYF
TRBJ1-5 | NA | TRBV28 | NA | TGTGCCAGCAGTTTACCTCCCGGGAGACAGCATTTT | CASSLPPGRQHF
TRBJ1-6 | NA | TRBV15 | TRBD1 | TGTGCCACCAGCAGGGGACAGGAGAATTCACCCCTCCACTTT | CATSRGQENSPLHF